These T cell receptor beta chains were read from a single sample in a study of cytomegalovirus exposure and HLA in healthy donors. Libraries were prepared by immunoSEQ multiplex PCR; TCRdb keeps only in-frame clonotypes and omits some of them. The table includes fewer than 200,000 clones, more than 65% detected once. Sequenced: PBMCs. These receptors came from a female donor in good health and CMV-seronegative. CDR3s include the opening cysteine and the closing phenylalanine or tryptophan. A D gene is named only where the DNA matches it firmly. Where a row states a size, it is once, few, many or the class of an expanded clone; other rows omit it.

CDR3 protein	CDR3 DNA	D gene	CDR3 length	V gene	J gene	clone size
CASSQGYNQPQHF	TGTGCCAGCAGTCAGGGGTACAATCAGCCCCAGCATTTT	-	13	TRBV6-5	TRBJ1-5	-
CASSGQGAYNEQFF	TGTGCCAGTAGTGGACAGGGGGCATACAATGAGCAGTTCTTC	TRBD1	14	TRBV19	TRBJ2-1	-
CASIRQMNEKLFF	TGTGCCAGCATAAGACAGATGAATGAAAAACTGTTTTTT	-	13	TRBV2	TRBJ1-4	-
CASSVGLQHLDRSSYNEQFF	TGTGCCAGCAGCGTAGGATTGCAACATCTGGACAGAAGCTCCTACAATGAGCAGTTCTTC	-	20	TRBV9	TRBJ2-1	-
CASSLSGAPSGNTIYF	TGTGCCAGCAGCTTATCAGGGGCCCCCTCTGGAAACACCATATATTTT	-	16	TRBV7-8	TRBJ1-3	few
CASRYRDYYGYTF	TGTGCCAGCAGATACAGGGATTACTATGGCTACACCTTC	-	13	TRBV6-1	TRBJ1-2	-
CASSLRPRDSLNEKLFF	TGTGCCAGCAGCTTAAGGCCCCGGGACAGTCTTAATGAAAAACTGTTTTTT	TRBD1	17	TRBV7-9	TRBJ1-4	few
CASSAVRKLAGGHEQYF	TGTGCCAGCAGTGCGGTTCGAAAACTAGCGGGGGGCCACGAGCAGTACTTC	TRBD2	17	TRBV2	TRBJ2-7	few
CAWSVRLNEKLFF	TGTGCCTGGAGTGTACGGTTAAATGAAAAACTGTTTTTT	-	13	TRBV30	TRBJ1-4	-
CASSPPRTSYGYTF	TGTGCCAGCTCACCACCGAGGACAAGCTATGGCTACACCTTC	-	14	TRBV18	TRBJ1-2	-
CASSPQGFTTDTQYF	TGTGCCAGCAGCCCACAGGGGTTTACGACAGATACGCAGTATTTT	TRBD1	15	TRBV4-2	TRBJ2-3	-
CASSPSGQLNEKLFF	TGTGCCAGCTCACCGAGCGGACAGCTTAATGAAAAACTGTTTTTT	-	15	TRBV18	TRBJ1-4	-
CASRGAYNEQFF	TGTGCTAGCCGGGGGGCTTACAATGAGCAGTTCTTC	-	12	TRBV12-5	TRBJ2-1	-
CAISPYVGANTGELFF	TGTGCCATCAGTCCCTACGTCGGGGCGAACACCGGGGAGCTGTTTTTT	-	16	TRBV10-3	TRBJ2-2	-
CAWSVGGEVWEQYF	TGTGCCTGGAGTGTTGGGGGCGAGGTATGGGAGCAGTACTTC	-	14	TRBV30	TRBJ2-7	once
CASKLGGSGHYGYTF	TGTGCCAGCAAACTGGGGGGGTCGGGCCACTATGGCTACACCTTC	-	15	TRBV6-5	TRBJ1-2	once
CANNNPGAYEQYF	TGTGCCAATAATAATCCAGGCGCCTACGAGCAGTACTTC	-	13	TRBV14	TRBJ2-7	once
CASIRQALNTEAFF	TGTGCCAGCATTAGACAGGCTTTGAACACTGAAGCTTTCTTT	-	14	TRBV6-1	TRBJ1-1	-
CASRELAAKETQYF	TGCGCCAGCAGGGAACTAGCGGCGAAAGAGACCCAGTACTTC	TRBD2	14	TRBV5-1	TRBJ2-5	-
CASSQTRSTDTQYF	TGTGCCAGCAGCCAAACGCGGTCCACAGATACGCAGTATTTT	-	14	TRBV7-2	TRBJ2-3	-
CASSLLASSSYEQYF	TGTGCCAGCAGTTTATTGGCTTCTAGCTCCTACGAGCAGTACTTC	-	15	TRBV28	TRBJ2-7	-